The 6 T cell receptor beta chains below come from one sample, sequenced in a study of T cells in localized non-small cell lung cancer. The repertoire was sequenced with immunoSEQ multiplex PCR; TCRdb's copy has only in-frame clones and lacks some. Of around 1,200 clones listed, about 36% are singletons. The sample here was lung tumor tissue, taken before any cancer treatment. Every receptor here comes from a male donor at least 60 years old with stage II squamous cell lung carcinoma.

Relative to its sample, this clone is large. This sequence joins TRBV9 and TRBJ2-3, with D maybe TRBD2 (6 bases). Germline lookup yields CDR1 SGDLS and CDR2 YYNGEE. This CDR3 is 16 amino acids long. Deletions cut 6 bases from V and 2 bases from J, with 19 bases between. CDR3 in amino acids: CASTEGSGTNTDTQYF. Written as DNA, the CDR3 is TGTGCCAGCACCGAGGGTAGCGGAACGAACACAGATACGCAGTATTTT.

The chain recombines TRBV19 with TRBJ2-6; D is perhaps TRBD1 or TRBD2 (5 bases each). The CDR3 sequence is 14 residues long. Trimming shortened V by 6 bases and J by 4 bases, and 10 bases separated the two germline ends. In germline, CDR1 is LNHDA, CDR2 SQIVND (reference sequence). CDR3: CASSVRDGANVLTF. The CDR3 bases are TGTGCCAGTAGCGTCCGGGACGGGGCCAACGTCCTGACTTTC.

The rearrangement uses TRBV19 and TRBJ2-5, with TRBD1 matching over 10 bases. V trimming: 6 bases; J trimming: 4 bases; junction bases outside the gene matches: 8. Germline CDR1 LNHDA, CDR2 SQIVND (reference sequence). The CDR3 sequence is 15 residues long. CDR3 sequence: CASRKDRGSVETQYF. The DNA of the CDR3 is TGTGCCAGTAGGAAGGACAGGGGGTCGGTAGAGACCCAGTACTTC.

This clone was counted a few times. The CDR3 nucleotides are TGTGCCAGCAAAGGTCTCCTCTTAGGAGATACGCAGTATTTT. This sequence encodes CASKGLLLGDTQYF. V usage is TRBV6-8 and J usage is TRBJ2-3, with D unclear. Germline V gene lookup returns CDR1 MNHGY and CDR2 SAAAGT. This CDR3 is 14 amino acids long. Trimming took off 7 bases at V and 5 bases at J, with 16 bases between the two ends.

This clone ranks as large. V gene TRBV11-3 combines with J gene TRBJ2-4; tentative D call: TRBD2 (6 bases). The germline V gene encodes CDR1 SGHNT and CDR2 YENEEA. V lost 1 base and J lost 0, with 10 bases in between. There are 16 residues in the CDR3. The CDR3 DNA reads TGTGCCAGCAGCTTAGGACTGGGACTAGCCAAAAACATTCAGTACTTC. This sequence encodes CASSLGLGLAKNIQYF. Drawing the rest from reference TRBV11-3 and TRBJ2-4, the complete variable domain is EAGVVQSPRYKIIEKKQPVAFWCNPISGHNTLYWYLQNLGQGPELLIRYENEEAVDDSQLPKDRFSAERLKGVDSTLKIQPAELGDSAVYLCASSLGLGLAKNIQYFGAGTRLSVL.

This clone came up a few times. This sequence joins TRBV19 and TRBJ2-2; maybe TRBD1 (5 bases). V lost 0 bases to trimming and J lost 1 base, with 6 bases between them. Germline V lookup: CDR1 LNHDA, CDR2 SQIVND (reference sequence). There are 15 residues in the CDR3. The CDR3 region is CASSIEQVNTGELFF. CDR3 nucleotide sequence: TGTGCCAGTAGTATAGAACAGGTGAACACCGGGGAGCTGTTTTTT.